A single sample is the source of the 21 T cell receptor beta chains below, sequenced in a study of graft-versus-host responses after intestinal transplantation. Some clones are missing from TCRdb's copy, which holds only in-frame ones; the method was immunoSEQ multiplex PCR. The sample records around 20,000 clones, approximately 95% being singletons. The sample was PBMCs, taken 23 days after intestinal transplant. The source of these receptors is a human patient who received an intestinal transplant, so some T cells may come from the graft donor.

J is TRBJ2-5 and V is TRBV27, with TRBD2 matching over 11 bases. This CDR3 has 14 amino acids. V was pared by 4 bases and J by 7 bases, with 5 bases of the junction left unmatched. The germline V gene has CDR1 MNHEY and CDR2 SMNVEV (reference sequence). For the CDR3, the DNA is TGTGCCAGCAGTTCCGGGACTAGCGGTCGGACCCAGTACTTC. This encodes CASSSGTSGRTQYF.

Points on this clone: This sample also contains other DNA sequences that code for the same CDR3. The chain employs TRBV6-6 and TRBJ1-2; D not resolved. Trimming took 5 bases from V and 8 from J, leaving 15 bases between them. Germline V gives CDR1 MNHNY, CDR2 SVGAGI (reference sequence). CDR3 length equals 13 residues. CDR3 sequence (DNA): TGTGCCAGCAGTCTCAGACAAGGAGACGGCTACACCTTC. Translating it yields CASSLRQGDGYTF.

The V and J genes are TRBV6-5 and TRBJ1-2; 9 nucleotides align to TRBD1. CDR1 MNHEY and CDR2 SVGAGI come from the germline V gene. V lost 0 bases, J lost 7 bases, and 3 bases stayed unmatched. CDR3 length equals 14 residues. CDR3 sequence: CASSYSGTGIGYTF. Written as DNA, the CDR3 is TGTGCCAGCAGTTACTCTGGGACAGGGATTGGCTACACCTTC.

J is TRBJ1-5 and V is TRBV19; D remains ambiguous. The V gene lost 2 bases and the J gene lost 0 bases, with 5 bases spanning the gap. The CDR3 totals 14 residues. The germline gives CDR1 LNHDA, CDR2 SQIVND (reference sequence). Here the CDR3 reads CASSIQVSNQPQHF. The CDR3 DNA sequence: TGTGCCAGTAGTATACAGGTTAGCAATCAGCCCCAGCATTTT.

This clone was found once. The chain joins TRBV5-4 to TRBJ2-7; 9 positions agree with TRBD2. Germline V lookup: CDR1 SGHNT, CDR2 YYREEE (reference sequence). V was pared by 4 bases and J by 0 bases, with 5 bases of the junction left unmatched. The CDR3 loop spans 15 amino acids. The CDR3 nucleotides are TGTGCCAGCAGCCGCCGGACTAGCGCCTCCTACGAGCAGTACTTC. Translation gives CASSRRTSASYEQYF. The entire variable domain, with the rest obtained from reference TRBV5-4 and TRBJ2-7, is as follows: ETGVTQSPTHLIKTRGQQVTLRCSSQSGHNTVSWYQQALGQGPQFIFQYYREEENGRGNFPPRFSGLQFPNYSSELNVNALELDDSALYLCASSRRTSASYEQYFGPGTRLTVT.

The V gene is TRBV30, the J gene TRBJ1-2, with D perhaps matching TRBD1 (6 bases). Trimming cost V 0 bases and J 3 bases, with 11 bases left between them. Germline values: CDR1 GTSNPN, CDR2 SVGIG (reference sequence). The CDR3 extends over 14 amino acids. For the CDR3, the DNA is TGTGCCTGGAGTGTGAGGAGGGGGGACTATGGCTACACCTTC. It encodes CAWSVRRGDYGYTF.

The chain couples TRBV13 to TRBJ2-1, with 12 bases lining up with TRBD1. Per the germline V gene, CDR1 is PRHDT and CDR2 is FYEKMQ (reference sequence). The trim removed 5 bases at V and 6 bases at J, leaving 8 bases unmatched. There are 16 residues in the CDR3. Here the CDR3 reads CASSLSGTGGINEQFF. The CDR3 bases are TGTGCCAGCAGCCTCTCCGGGACAGGGGGCATCAATGAGCAGTTCTTC.

V and J are TRBV5-6 and TRBJ1-2, with 11 bases lining up with TRBD1. The CDR3 contains 16 residues. Per germline, CDR1 SGHDT and CDR2 YYEEEE. Trimming at V came to 0 bases and at J to 8 bases, leaving 9 bases not matched to a gene. DNA of the CDR3: TGTGCCAGCAGCTTGGGGACAGGGGGCCCCCTTCTAGGCTACACCTTC. Amino acid sequence: CASSLGTGGPLLGYTF.

The chain carries TRBV7-9 and TRBJ2-3; TRBD2 agrees at 9 bases. In germline, CDR1 is SEHNR, CDR2 FQNEAQ (reference sequence). V lost 3 bases and J lost 2; bases outside the gene matches: 3. This CDR3 is 15 amino acids long. The CDR3 sequence: CASSFGGRDTDTQYF. CDR3 DNA: TGTGCCAGCAGCTTTGGCGGGAGGGACACAGATACGCAGTATTTT.

The chain has TRBV5-6 and TRBJ1-5, with 9 bases identical to TRBD1. This CDR3 has 15 amino acids. In germline, CDR1 is SGHDT, CDR2 YYEEEE. Trimming at V came to 5 bases and at J to 5 bases, leaving 8 bases not matched to a gene. The CDR3 DNA reads as TGTGCCAGCAGTACCGGACAGGGGAGCGATCAGCCCCAGCATTTT. It yields the protein CASSTGQGSDQPQHF.

This chain joins TRBV4-1 and TRBJ2-1, with 10 nucleotides matching TRBD2. The CDR3 consists of 16 residues. Trimming took 1 base from V and 9 from J; bases not matched to a gene: 9. The germline V gene has CDR1 MGHRA and CDR2 YSYEKL. CDR3 coding DNA: TGCGCCAGCAGCCAAGTTAGCGGGAGGAGTGTTGGTGAGCAGTTCTTC. Its translation: CASSQVSGRSVGEQFF.

V and J are TRBV2 and TRBJ2-2; D may be TRBD1 or TRBD2 (7 bases each). With 8 bases removed from V and 6 bases from J, the gap between germline ends came to 13 bases. The CDR3 is 13 amino acids. From germline, CDR1 is SNHLY and CDR2 FYNNEI. CDR3 sequence reads: CASAGGAAGELFF. The CDR3 region has the DNA TGTGCCAGCGCAGGGGGGGCGGCCGGGGAGCTGTTTTTT.

The gene calls are TRBV6-5 and TRBJ2-5, with D possibly being TRBD1 (5 bases). This CDR3 comprises 13 residues. The V end lost 5 bases, the J end lost 5 bases, and 12 bases lay between the germline ends. Germline V gene sequence: CDR1 MNHEY, CDR2 SVGAGI. This CDR3 reads CASSIQGWETQYF. In nucleotides, the CDR3 is TGTGCCAGCAGTATTCAGGGTTGGGAGACCCAGTACTTC.

This chain connects TRBV28 to TRBJ2-1, with 12 bases identical to TRBD1. Germline V lookup: CDR1 MDHEN, CDR2 SYDVKM. V dropped 6 bases and J dropped 0; count of bases not matched to a gene: 9. CDR3 length: 18 amino acids. The DNA for the CDR3 is TGTGCCAGCAGACGAGGGACAGGGGGCTATCCCTCCTACAATGAGCAGTTCTTC. Its protein product is CASRRGTGGYPSYNEQFF. Based on the CDR3 plus reference TRBV28 and TRBJ2-1, the full variable domain is DVKVTQSSRYLVKRTGEKVFLECVQDMDHENMFWYRQDPGLGLRLIYFSYDVKMKEKGDIPEGYSVSREKKERFSLILESASTNQTSMYLCASRRGTGGYPSYNEQFFGPGTRLTVL.

This clone showed up just once. V usage is TRBV5-1 and J usage is TRBJ2-1; D gene uncertain. CDR3 length: 16 amino acids. Germline assignment: CDR1 SGHRS and CDR2 YFSETQ. The germline V and J ends were trimmed by 0 bases and 0 bases, with 10 bases remaining between them. The CDR3 region has the DNA TGCGCCAGCAGCTTGGACCCCCGAGGCTCCTACAATGAGCAGTTCTTC. Protein: CASSLDPRGSYNEQFF.

This sequence joins TRBV28 and TRBJ2-2; TRBD1 aligns across 9 bases. The CDR3 is 15 amino acids. Trimming at V came to 6 bases and at J to 5 bases, leaving 7 bases not matched to a gene. Germline assignment: CDR1 MDHEN and CDR2 SYDVKM. In DNA, the CDR3 is TGTGCCAGCAGCCAGGGACAGGGAGGGACCGGGGAGCTGTTTTTT. Protein sequence: CASSQGQGGTGELFF.

The gene calls are TRBV6-1 and TRBJ2-5; 11 nucleotides line up with TRBD2. From germline, CDR1 is MNHNS and CDR2 SASEGT. CDR3 length: 14 residues. The V segment lost 8 bases and the J segment 4 bases; nucleotides outside the gene matches: 6. The CDR3 region is CASGIAGGLETQYF. The CDR3 DNA follows: TGTGCCAGCGGGATAGCGGGAGGGCTAGAGACCCAGTACTTC.

The rearrangement joins TRBV16 to TRBJ2-1; 7 nucleotides agree with TRBD1. V lost 3 bases and J lost 9; bases outside the gene matches: 8. This CDR3 spans 14 amino acids. Germline V gene sequence: CDR1 KGHSY, CDR2 FQNENV. This chain's CDR3 is CASSHRQGLVEQFF. The DNA of the CDR3 is TGTGCCAGCAGCCACCGACAGGGTTTGGTTGAGCAGTTCTTC.

This sequence joins TRBV4-1 and TRBJ1-2, with D uncertain. From germline, CDR1 is MGHRA and CDR2 YSYEKL. The CDR3 extends over 17 amino acids. The V end was cut by 0 bases, the J end by 4 bases, with 18 bases between. CDR3 protein: CASSQDGLWEGGYGYTF. In DNA, the CDR3 is TGCGCCAGCAGCCAAGATGGATTATGGGAGGGAGGCTATGGCTACACCTTC.

V and J are TRBV5-4 and TRBJ2-7; the match to TRBD2 covers 9 bases. The CDR3 loop spans 17 amino acids. Per germline, CDR1 SGHNT and CDR2 YYREEE (reference sequence). Trimming at V came to 3 bases and at J to 6 bases, leaving 16 bases not matched to a gene. The CDR3 region has the DNA TGTGCCAGCAGCTCGATGAATGTGGCTAGCGGGATAGGCGAGCAGTACTTC. Residues: CASSSMNVASGIGEQYF. Filled out from reference TRBV5-4 and TRBJ2-7, the complete variable domain reads ETGVTQSPTHLIKTRGQQVTLRCSSQSGHNTVSWYQQALGQGPQFIFQYYREEENGRGNFPPRFSGLQFPNYSSELNVNALELDDSALYLCASSSMNVASGIGEQYFGPGTRLTVT.

V usage is TRBV30 and J usage is TRBJ1-6; D remains unclear. Germline V gene data show CDR1 as GTSNPN and CDR2 as SVGIG (reference sequence). Trimming cost V 3 bases and J 1 base, with 13 bases left between them. This CDR3 comprises 16 residues. This CDR3 is CAWSFSIGSYNSPLHF. The CDR3 DNA reads as TGTGCCTGGAGCTTTAGTATTGGATCCTATAATTCACCCCTCCACTTT.